This TCR beta chain was sequenced during a study of T-cell reconstitution after alpha-beta-depleted transplantation in children. Unique molecular identifiers were used to barcode this TCRbeta library. One entry per CDR3 protein results from TCRdb running MiXCR on the PCR reads. This table holds 380,000 or so distinct CDR3 sequences, roughly 13% found once. This CDR3 is built from 18 residues. CDR1 is SGHAT, CDR2 FQNNGV, per germline. V gave up 0 bases and J gave up 1 base; unmatched junction bases: 7. The J gene is TRBJ2-3, the V gene TRBV11-2; the match to TRBD2 covers 10 bases. The TCR sequence derives from a human donor who donated a stem cell graft to a child with Fanconi anemia. This material consisted of PBMCs, taken from the stem cell graft. The CDR3 DNA reads TGTGCCAGCAGCTTAGATGTTACCGGACTAGCGGGCACAGATACGCAGTATTTT. It codes for CASSLDVTGLAGTDTQYF.